A selection of T cell receptor beta chains follows, all from one sample in a study of Ad26.COV2.S vaccination and SARS-CoV-2 variants. Measured with immunoSEQ multiplex PCR; TCRdb has only the in-frame clones, and not every one. The sample lists about 350,000 clones, roughly 90% occurring once. The source was peripheral blood, collected in a trial of Ad26.COV2.S vaccine versus placebo. The receptors here all came from a person between 18 and 59 years old who received the Ad26.COV2.S COVID-19 vaccine or a placebo. The CDR3 runs from the conserved cysteine through the conserved F or W. The D gene is left open where the match is weak. A clone size is listed for some rows: how often the clone was seen (once, few, many), or a class if it is expanded.

clone size	V gene	CDR3 length	D gene	J gene	CDR3 protein	CDR3 DNA
.	TRBV7-2	16	TRBD1	TRBJ2-1	CASSTHSGQGAWEQFF	TGTGCCAGCAGCACCCACTCGGGACAGGGGGCTTGGGAGCAGTTCTTC
.	TRBV7-3	14	.	TRBJ2-1	CASSLLEPFNEQFF	TGTGCCAGCAGCTTATTGGAGCCGTTTAATGAGCAGTTCTTC
.	TRBV6-2/TRBV6-3	15	TRBD2	TRBJ2-7	CASSYEGLAFDEQYF	TGTGCCAGCAGTTACGAGGGACTAGCCTTCGACGAGCAGTACTTC
.	TRBV7-9	14	.	TRBJ1-1	CASSPPQRNTEAFF	TGTGCCAGCAGCCCCCCACAGCGGAACACTGAAGCTTTCTTT
.	TRBV6-5	15	.	TRBJ1-2	CASTSPRGASRGYTF	TGTGCCAGCACCTCCCCCAGGGGCGCTTCTCGGGGCTACACCTTC
.	TRBV5-5	17	.	TRBJ1-6	CASSLARTDLPASPLHF	TGTGCCAGCAGCTTGGCACGGACAGATCTGCCGGCTTCACCCCTCCACTTT
once	TRBV27	17	.	TRBJ2-2	CASSSRSLHTNTGELFF	TGTGCCAGCAGTAGCCGTTCACTCCACACTAACACCGGGGAGCTGTTTTTT
.	TRBV7-3	17	.	TRBJ2-4	CASSLGPVQGSKNIQYF	TGTGCCAGCAGCTTAGGCCCCGTTCAGGGTTCCAAAAACATTCAGTACTTC
.	TRBV7-9	15	.	TRBJ1-2	CASSLGRASNYGYTF	TGTGCCAGCAGCTTAGGAAGGGCCTCTAACTATGGCTACACCTTC
.	TRBV10-1	13	.	TRBJ2-7	CASSETRGHEQYF	TGCGCCAGCAGTGAGACCAGGGGTCACGAGCAGTACTTC
.	TRBV5-1	13	.	TRBJ1-2	CASSLAANYGYTF	TGCGCCAGCAGCTTGGCTGCTAACTATGGCTACACCTTC
.	TRBV2	15	.	TRBJ1-4	CASRHSPGGVEKLFF	TGTGCCAGCAGGCATAGTCCCGGCGGGGTTGAAAAACTGTTTTTT
few	TRBV5-6	15	TRBD1	TRBJ2-7	CASSLMGARGREQYF	TGTGCCAGCAGCTTGATGGGGGCCAGGGGGCGAGAGCAGTACTTC
.	TRBV4-2	16	TRBD1	TRBJ1-2	CASSQDDRATNYGYTF	TGTGCCAGCAGCCAAGACGACAGGGCGACCAACTATGGCTACACCTTC
.	TRBV18	14	.	TRBJ2-5	CASSPQGPGETQYF	TGTGCCAGCTCACCACAGGGGCCTGGGGAGACCCAGTACTTC
.	TRBV27	14	.	TRBJ2-7	CASSSTGAQYEQYF	TGTGCCAGCAGTTCGACGGGAGCCCAGTACGAGCAGTACTTC
.	TRBV4-2	16	TRBD1	TRBJ2-1	CASSQRGGQGHNEQFF	TGTGCCAGCAGCCAAAGGGGGGGACAGGGTCACAATGAGCAGTTCTTC
.	TRBV5-5	16	.	TRBJ2-2	CASTLRGVSNTGELFF	TGTGCCAGCACTCTGAGGGGGGTTTCGAACACCGGGGAGCTGTTTTTT
.	TRBV10-3	13	.	TRBJ1-5	CAITRGGNQPQHF	TGTGCCATCACACGGGGCGGCAATCAGCCCCAGCATTTT
.	TRBV2	17	TRBD2	TRBJ2-3	CASRDPGTTLPTDTQYF	TGTGCCAGCAGAGACCCCGGGACTACCCTACCCACAGATACGCAGTATTTT
.	TRBV7-9	11	.	TRBJ1-1	CASSLVLEAFF	TGTGCCAGCAGCTTGGTCTTGGAAGCTTTCTTT
.	TRBV2	18	TRBD2	TRBJ2-5	CASSEAWTSGRVRETQYF	TGTGCCAGCAGTGAAGCTTGGACTAGCGGGAGGGTAAGGGAGACCCAGTACTTC
.	TRBV5-1	17	TRBD1	TRBJ1-2	CASSPGVSTGAVYGYTF	TGCGCCAGCAGCCCCGGGGTGTCGACAGGGGCCGTCTATGGCTACACCTTC
.	TRBV24-1	15	TRBD1	TRBJ2-3	CATSQTGGMTDTQYF	TGTGCCACCAGTCAAACAGGGGGTATGACAGATACGCAGTATTTT
.	TRBV9	13	.	TRBJ2-2	CASSASLTGELFF	TGTGCCAGCAGCGCATCCCTCACCGGGGAGCTGTTTTTT
.	TRBV19	14	TRBD1	TRBJ2-2	CASHGTGDIGELFF	TGTGCCAGCCATGGGACAGGGGACATCGGGGAGCTGTTTTTT
.	TRBV9	14	TRBD1	TRBJ1-6	CASSVGTVNSPLHF	TGTGCCAGCAGCGTGGGGACAGTTAATTCACCCCTCCACTTT
.	TRBV7-2	13	.	TRBJ1-5	CASSLTPFQPQHF	TGTGCCAGCAGCTTAACCCCCTTTCAGCCCCAGCATTTT
once	TRBV7-2	13	.	TRBJ2-1	CASSRQGGGEQFF	TGTGCCAGCAGTCGCCAGGGGGGCGGTGAGCAGTTCTTC
.	TRBV5-6	16	.	TRBJ1-1	CASSRAGRKHDTEAFF	TGTGCCAGCAGCCGCGCGGGGCGCAAACATGACACTGAAGCTTTCTTT
.	TRBV28	14	TRBD2	TRBJ2-5	CASSWGGPQETQYF	TGTGCCAGCAGTTGGGGAGGGCCCCAAGAGACCCAGTACTTC
.	TRBV9	16	.	TRBJ2-7	CASSVAPEDSDYEQYF	TGTGCCAGCAGCGTAGCGCCAGAGGACTCCGACTACGAGCAGTACTTC
.	TRBV29-1	14	TRBD1	TRBJ2-3	CSVDPQGAPDTQYF	TGCAGCGTTGACCCGCAGGGGGCCCCAGATACGCAGTATTTT